The rows below give T cell receptor beta chains drawn from one sample of a study of vaccination and CD4 T cells after COVID-19. TCRdb used MiXCR to reprocess the PCR reads, holding one entry per CDR3 protein. Of about 14,000 distinct CDR3 sequences listed, approximately 45% are singletons. For these TCRs, the target antigens are not known. Material: cultured CD4+ T cells from blood. The receptors were gathered from a human donor with COVID-19. CDR3s include the opening cysteine and the closing phenylalanine or tryptophan.

TRBV7-2	TRBJ1-6	CASSLSGQNNSPLHF
TRBV24-1	TRBJ1-6	CATRSDRKNLHF
TRBV18	TRBJ1-6	CASSPPGRENSPLHF
TRBV7-9	TRBJ1-2	CASSLARAPSYGYTF
TRBV20-1	TRBJ1-5	CSAVDRAGQPQHF
TRBV12-3/TRBV12-4	TRBJ1-1	CASSIQTGSNTEAFF
TRBV5-1	TRBJ2-7	CASSPGLEQYF
TRBV12-3/TRBV12-4	TRBJ1-2	CASSLVAGDGYTF
TRBV10-3	TRBJ2-1	CAISVEGSQFF
TRBV6-1	TRBJ1-1	CASEQGNTEAFF
TRBV20-1	TRBJ1-5	CSANPGPGGPQHF
TRBV18	TRBJ2-5	CASSPLGETQYF
TRBV2	TRBJ2-2	CASRETANTGELFF
TRBV2	TRBJ1-5	CASSGVRGQNQPQHF
TRBV12-3/TRBV12-4	TRBJ1-2	CASSLFSAVGYTF
TRBV19	TRBJ1-3	CASRVDSHSGNTIYF
TRBV19	TRBJ1-2	CASITATNYGYTF
TRBV27	TRBJ2-7	CASSLTLLGGEVYF
TRBV6-5	TRBJ1-5	CASSYAQPTQPQHF
TRBV2	TRBJ1-2	CASSVAGKGYTF
TRBV5-1	TRBJ2-1	CASSLVAGGLGRLAGDEQFF
TRBV6-1	TRBJ2-7	CASSPTTGLTYEQYF
TRBV10-3	TRBJ1-5	CAITPDRSQPQHF
TRBV2	TRBJ1-2	CASSKSDRRSGYTF
TRBV20-1	TRBJ1-5	CSAQTGEWNQPQHF
TRBV20-1	TRBJ1-4	CSASHPDRTDEKLFF
TRBV4-1	TRBJ2-3	CASSQALPDTQYF
TRBV15	TRBJ2-3	CATSRDPGSLTGMRQYF
TRBV6-5	TRBJ1-2	CASSWDYGYTF
TRBV20-1	TRBJ1-5	CSARGARGSSNQPQHF
TRBV7-9	TRBJ2-3	CASSLEVAGGTRFTDTQYF
TRBV11-3	TRBJ2-7	CASSLRGTDHEQYF
TRBV4-1	TRBJ2-6	CASSQVPRVASGANVLTF